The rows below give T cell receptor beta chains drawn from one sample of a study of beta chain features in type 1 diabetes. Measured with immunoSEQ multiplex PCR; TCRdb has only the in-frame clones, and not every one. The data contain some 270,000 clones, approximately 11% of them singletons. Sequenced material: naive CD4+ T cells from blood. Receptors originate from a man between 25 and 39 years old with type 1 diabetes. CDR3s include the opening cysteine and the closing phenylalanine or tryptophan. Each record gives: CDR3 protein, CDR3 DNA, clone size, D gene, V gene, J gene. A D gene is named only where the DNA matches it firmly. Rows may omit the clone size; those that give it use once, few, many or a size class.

cdr3_aa: CASSLAGNTQYF
cdr3_nt: TGTGCCAGCAGCTTAGCGGGCAATACGCAGTATTTT
clone_size: NA
d_call: NA
v_call: TRBV7-2
j_call: TRBJ2-3

cdr3_aa: CASSLGGRGVDTQYF
cdr3_nt: TGTGCCAGCAGCTTGGGCGGCAGGGGAGTAGATACGCAGTATTTT
clone_size: NA
d_call: NA
v_call: TRBV5-8
j_call: TRBJ2-3

cdr3_aa: CASSPGTGDSPLHF
cdr3_nt: TGTGCCAGCTCGCCCGGGACAGGGGATTCACCCCTCCACTTT
clone_size: NA
d_call: TRBD1
v_call: TRBV18
j_call: TRBJ1-6

cdr3_aa: CASSIDRDYGYTF
cdr3_nt: TGTGCCAGCAGCATCGACAGGGACTATGGCTACACCTTC
clone_size: NA
d_call: TRBD1
v_call: TRBV7-2
j_call: TRBJ1-2

cdr3_aa: CASSAYTGGEQFF
cdr3_nt: TGTGCCAGCAGCGCCTACACAGGGGGCGAGCAGTTCTTC
clone_size: NA
d_call: TRBD1
v_call: TRBV9
j_call: TRBJ2-1

cdr3_aa: CATSRERATQYF
cdr3_nt: TGTGCCACCAGCAGGGAGCGGGCGACCCAGTACTTC
clone_size: NA
d_call: NA
v_call: TRBV15
j_call: TRBJ2-5

cdr3_aa: CAISSGGSETQYF
cdr3_nt: TGTGCCATCAGTTCAGGGGGTTCAGAGACCCAGTACTTC
clone_size: NA
d_call: TRBD1
v_call: TRBV10-3
j_call: TRBJ2-5

cdr3_aa: CASSQGGGLAGFKGNEQFF
cdr3_nt: TGTGCCAGCAGCCAAGGAGGGGGACTAGCGGGGTTCAAGGGCAATGAGCAGTTCTTC
clone_size: NA
d_call: TRBD2
v_call: TRBV4-2
j_call: TRBJ2-1

cdr3_aa: CASSLRDSGSPLHF
cdr3_nt: TGTGCCAGCAGCTTAAGGGACAGTGGCTCACCCCTCCACTTT
clone_size: few
d_call: TRBD1
v_call: TRBV7-2
j_call: TRBJ1-6

cdr3_aa: CASSWGVAGAYEQYF
cdr3_nt: TGTGCCAGCAGCTGGGGAGTGGCAGGGGCCTACGAGCAGTACTTC
clone_size: NA
d_call: NA
v_call: TRBV11-2
j_call: TRBJ2-7

cdr3_aa: CASSVETSGASYEQYF
cdr3_nt: TGTGCCAGCAGCGTAGAAACTAGCGGGGCCTCCTACGAGCAGTACTTC
clone_size: NA
d_call: TRBD2
v_call: TRBV9
j_call: TRBJ2-7

cdr3_aa: CASSQYTTSGASGELFF
cdr3_nt: TGTGCCAGCAGCCAATACACGACTAGCGGAGCCTCCGGGGAGCTGTTTTTT
clone_size: NA
d_call: TRBD2
v_call: TRBV4-2
j_call: TRBJ2-2

cdr3_aa: CASSRAGGGTGELFF
cdr3_nt: TGTGCCAGCAGTAGGGCCGGGGGAGGCACCGGGGAGCTGTTTTTT
clone_size: NA
d_call: NA
v_call: TRBV25-1
j_call: TRBJ2-2

cdr3_aa: CASSLGGSNEQFF
cdr3_nt: TGTGCCAGCAGTTTAGGAGGTTCGAATGAGCAGTTCTTC
clone_size: few
d_call: NA
v_call: TRBV28
j_call: TRBJ2-1

cdr3_aa: CASRDSPYEQYF
cdr3_nt: TGTGCCAGCCGGGACTCCCCCTACGAGCAGTACTTC
clone_size: few
d_call: NA
v_call: TRBV6-6
j_call: TRBJ2-7

cdr3_aa: CASSRTSQNEQFF
cdr3_nt: TGTGCCAGCAGCCGGACTAGTCAGAATGAGCAGTTCTTC
clone_size: few
d_call: TRBD2
v_call: TRBV7-9
j_call: TRBJ2-1

cdr3_aa: CASSEGADQPQHF
cdr3_nt: TGTGCCAGCAGTGAAGGGGCAGATCAGCCCCAGCATTTT
clone_size: few
d_call: NA
v_call: TRBV2
j_call: TRBJ1-5

cdr3_aa: CASSSFLSSYNSPLHF
cdr3_nt: TGTGCCAGCAGCTCTTTCTTGAGCTCCTATAATTCACCCCTCCACTTT
clone_size: NA
d_call: NA
v_call: TRBV5-4
j_call: TRBJ1-6